This T cell receptor (beta chain) stems from a study of vaccination and CD4 T cells after COVID-19. Study in general: Median time from second vaccine dose to sampling was about 70 days (14 to 241). Overlapping spike peptides from SARS-CoV-2, HCoV-NL63, HCoV-OC43 and HCoV-229E served to stimulate the cells. Study results and limitations: A nonsignificant median increase from about 22 to 38 SARS-CoV-2-reactive clonotypes was observed.

An Oncomine TCR Beta short-read assay was used to sequence the DNA from cultured CD4+ T cells. Investigators obtained genomic DNA by extraction from cultured CD4+ T cells. A single record per CDR3 protein comes from TCRdb applying MiXCR to the PCR reads. The sample has about 9,700 distinct CDR3 sequences, about 35% seen once. Germline loops: CDR1 LNHNV, CDR2 YYDKDF (reference sequence). V gave up 3 bases and J gave up 4 bases; unmatched junction bases: 7. The CDR3 contains 15 residues. Stated treatment: roughly 11-day PBMC culture with coronavirus spike peptide pools or control peptides (ViraFEST assay). The unexposed donor provided CD4+ T cells, which were taken before the COVID-19 pandemic (2011-2018). For ViraFEST, peptide pools expanded antigen-specific T cells, after which the TCRs were sequenced. This clonotype is categorized as medium-sized. Its antigen is unknown.

The sequence derives from a human donor in good health. Sequencing was carried out using CD4+ T cells from blood, cultured in vitro. V gene TRBV15 combines with J gene TRBJ1-2, with 8 bases fitting TRBD1. CDR3 coding DNA: TGTGCCACCAGCAGGGGGACAGGAGGGGCCTATGGCTACACCTTC. As protein: CATSRGTGGAYGYTF.